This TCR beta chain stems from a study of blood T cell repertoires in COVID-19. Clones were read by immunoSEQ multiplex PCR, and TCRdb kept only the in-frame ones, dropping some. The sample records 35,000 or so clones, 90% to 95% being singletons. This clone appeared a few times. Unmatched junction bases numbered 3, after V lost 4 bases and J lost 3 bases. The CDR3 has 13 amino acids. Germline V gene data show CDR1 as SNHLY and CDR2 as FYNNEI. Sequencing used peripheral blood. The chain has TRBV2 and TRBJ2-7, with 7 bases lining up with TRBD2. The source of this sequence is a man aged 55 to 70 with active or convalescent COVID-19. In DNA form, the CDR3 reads TGTGCCAGCAGTGCCGGGGGGTTCTACGAGCAGTACTTC. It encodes CASSAGGFYEQYF.